This TCR beta chain was captured by sequencing in a study of T-cell memory formation after mild COVID-19. Overall study: Across donors, TCR clusters were largely donor specific.

Points on this clonotype: What it binds is not known.

Libraries for TCRalpha and TCRbeta carried sample barcodes and unique molecular identifiers via 5'RACE. Each CDR3 protein is one row after TCRdb ran MiXCR on the 5' RACE reads. The sample records 150,000 or so distinct CDR3 sequences, roughly 15% being singletons. Broader study findings: The study found balanced CD4/CD8 in clones contracting day 15 to 85 and a CD4+ lean in later expanders.

The CDR3 covers 13 residues. The germline V gene has CDR1 SEHNR and CDR2 FQNEAQ (reference sequence). V gave up 4 bases and J gave up 2 bases, with 8 bases separating them. The TCR originated in an adult woman who had mild COVID-19 (a few samples of this study predate the infection). Cell type and time point are not known. The sequenced material came from PBMCs or a T cell subset sorted from them (not recorded which). V usage is TRBV7-9 and J usage is TRBJ1-2, with D possibly matching TRBD1 (6 bases). The CDR3 DNA is TGTGCCAGCAGCTACAGGGAGAACTATGGCTACACCTTC. Encoded protein: CASSYRENYGYTF.